The 4 T cell receptor beta chains listed next were all sequenced from one sample in a study of T cell responses to AZD1222 COVID-19 vaccine. Produced via immunoSEQ multiplex PCR; TCRdb's table is partial and in-frame only. The sample shows 140,000 or so clones, about 91% of them seen only once. The sample here was peripheral blood, taken on day 0 of AZD1222 vaccination. The receptors come from an adult in good health.

This rearrangement joins TRBV7-2 to TRBJ2-1; a possible D gene is TRBD2 (5 bases). V was shortened by 4 bases and J by 0 bases, with 16 bases between the two germline ends. The CDR3 is 17 residues long. Per germline, CDR1 SGHTA and CDR2 FQGNSA. This CDR3 is CASSSRSDFNSYNEQFF. The CDR3 DNA follows: TGTGCCAGCAGCTCCAGATCGGACTTCAACTCCTACAATGAGCAGTTCTTC.

The chain carries TRBV28 and TRBJ2-7, with 9 bases identical to TRBD1. The CDR3 has 14 residues. With 2 bases clipped from V and 6 bases from J, the junction kept 5 bases outside the gene matches. Germline CDR1 and CDR2: MDHEN and SYDVKM. The CDR3, as DNA: TGTGCCAGCAGTTTACCCGGGACAGGGTCCGAGCAGTACTTC. Protein product: CASSLPGTGSEQYF.

This rearrangement joins TRBV7-9 to TRBJ2-7, with D maybe TRBD2 (5 bases). Germline CDR1 and CDR2: SEHNR and FQNEAQ (reference sequence). The CDR3 is 15 residues long. Trimming cost V 1 base and J 4 bases, with 14 bases left between them. CDR3 coding DNA: TGTGCCAGCAGCTTAGTTTCGGAGGTCGGGTACGAGCAGTACTTC. Translation: CASSLVSEVGYEQYF.

J is TRBJ1-2 and V is TRBV6-2 or TRBV6-3; 9 bases agree with TRBD1. This CDR3 is 18 amino acids long. Trimming cost V 2 bases and J 4 bases; bases outside gene matches: 14. Germline CDR1 is MNHEY and CDR2 is SVGEGT. The CDR3: CASSYPRKTGTGLYGYTF. For the CDR3, the DNA is TGTGCCAGCAGTTACCCACGAAAAACCGGGACAGGGCTCTATGGCTACACCTTC.